One and the same sample provided the 2 T cell receptor beta chains below, sequenced in a study of follicular helper T cells after annual influenza vaccination. Clones were read by immunoSEQ multiplex PCR, and TCRdb kept only the in-frame ones, dropping some. Seen here are 10,000 to 15,000 clones, under 80% observed once, and the top ten hold roughly 0.45%. Time point specified: 2014-2015 season, pre-vaccination. The source material was CXCR5- memory CD4+ T cells sorted from blood, sampled on the day of influenza vaccination. The receptors come from an adult who received the influenza vaccine.

In this sample, this clone turned up a few times. This chain joins TRBV7-8 and TRBJ2-7; TRBD1 might be the D (5 bases). The V end was cut by 3 bases, the J end by 2 bases, with 11 bases between. CDR1 SGHVS and CDR2 FQNEAQ come from the germline V gene. The CDR3 extends over 14 amino acids. In DNA, the CDR3 is TGTGCCAGCAGCTTGGAACAGGTGACCTACGAGCAGTACTTC. Its translation is CASSLEQVTYEQYF.

The V gene is TRBV19, the J gene TRBJ2-5; 8 bases are a match to TRBD2. The CDR3 consists of 14 residues. With 5 bases clipped from V and 5 bases from J, the junction kept 7 bases outside the gene matches. Per the germline V gene, CDR1 is LNHDA and CDR2 is SQIVND (reference sequence). The CDR3 is CASSQGTRGETQYF. In DNA form, the CDR3 reads TGTGCCAGTAGTCAGGGGACTAGGGGTGAGACCCAGTACTTC. Full variable domain (remainder filled in from reference TRBV19 and TRBJ2-5): DGGITQSPKYLFRKEGQNVTLSCEQNLNHDAMYWYRQDPGQGLRLIYYSQIVNDFQKGDIAEGYSVSREKKESFPLTVTSAQKNPTAFYLCASSQGTRGETQYFGPGTRLLVL.